This T cell receptor beta chain was profiled in a study of graft-versus-host responses after intestinal transplantation. This table comes from immunoSEQ multiplex PCR, and its TCRdb copy is limited to in-frame clones, with some not included. Altogether approximately 78,000 clones are present, roughly 87% being singletons, with the ten largest covering around 8%. This CDR3 has 13 residues. The junction had 0 bases not matched to a gene; V was cut back by 5 bases and J by 4 bases. Germline V CDR1 and CDR2: GTSNPN, SVGIG (reference sequence). Turning to this clone: The target antigen is unknown.

The rearrangement uses TRBV30 and TRBJ1-6, with 9 positions matching TRBD1. Sequencing used unstimulated CD8+ T cells sorted from spleen or lymph node cells, obtained before transplant. The receptor was derived from a human donor who was the organ donor for an intestinal transplant. The CDR3 nucleotides are TGTGCCTGGGGACAGGGGTATAATTCACCCCTCCACTTT. This gives the protein CAWGQGYNSPLHF.